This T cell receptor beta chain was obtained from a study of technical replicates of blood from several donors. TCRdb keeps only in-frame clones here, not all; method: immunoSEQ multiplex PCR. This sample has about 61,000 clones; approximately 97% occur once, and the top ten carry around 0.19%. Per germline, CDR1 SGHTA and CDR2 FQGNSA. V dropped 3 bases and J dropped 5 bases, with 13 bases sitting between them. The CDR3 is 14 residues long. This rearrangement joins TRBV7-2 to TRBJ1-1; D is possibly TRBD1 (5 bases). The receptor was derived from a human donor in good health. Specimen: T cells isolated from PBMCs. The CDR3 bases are TGTGCCAGCAGCTTTTGGGGGGGGAGGACTGAAGCTTTCTTT. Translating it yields CASSFWGGRTEAFF.